The count of the clone carrying this TCR beta chain is one. These data belong to a study of patients and donors after allogeneic stem cell transplantation. From the RT-PCR reads, TCRdb called clonotypes with MiXCR, one entry per CDR3 protein. The sample holds about a million distinct CDR3 sequences, roughly 18% seen once. There are 14 residues in the CDR3. CDR1 is SGHNT, CDR2 YYREEE, per germline (reference sequence). The ends lost 0 bases at V and 3 bases at J; junction bases unmatched: 2. Sample: blood, either unsorted or a sorted T cell fraction (not recorded which). The chain employs TRBV5-4 and TRBJ2-7; 8 positions agree with TRBD1. This receptor was obtained from a human donor who was either an allogeneic HSCT recipient or a stem cell or donor lymphocyte infusion donor (not recorded which). It is not recorded whose cells these are; they may come from a transplant donor. CDR3 sequence (DNA): TGTGCCAGCAGCTTGGACAGGGGGAACTACGAGCAGTACTTC. It yields the protein CASSLDRGNYEQYF.